A single sample is the source of the 27 T cell receptor beta chains below, sequenced in a study of blood T cells in healthy people across ages (dated by TCRdb to 2015 to 2017). Library generation was performed with 5' RACE. The second PCR ran for roughly 6 to 11 cycles and used a J-beta primer mix along with a sample-barcoded 5' primer. TCRdb trimmed the raw reads at Q25, called clones with MiXCR and kept productive beta chains. Rows with a matching CDR3 protein are joined into one entry that keeps the most common DNA and genes. This sample comprises 1.8 million or so distinct CDR3 sequences, around 40% of them detected only once. The leading ten clones occupy about 23% of the sample. The sample was blood. The receptors were sampled from a human donor in good health.

V usage is TRBV20-1 and J usage is TRBJ1-2; D is undetermined. Per germline, CDR1 DFQATT and CDR2 SNEGSKA (reference sequence). The CDR3 runs 10 residues. Between the trimmed V and J ends, which lost 6 bases and 8 bases, there was a span of 10 bases. CDR3 nucleotide sequence: TGCAGTGCGGGAGAATACGGCTACACCTTC. This codes for CSAGEYGYTF.

The CDR3 loop reads CSVVEAGLLRDGYTF. The CDR3 DNA sequence: TGCAGCGTTGTTGAAGCGGGTCTCTTGCGTGATGGCTACACCTTC. The chain combines TRBV29-1 with TRBJ1-2; no clear D gene. Germline CDR1 is SQVTM and CDR2 is ANQGSEA. V was trimmed by 4 bases and J by 6 bases, leaving 21 bases between them. CDR3 length: 15 amino acids.

The genes are TRBV7-2 and TRBJ2-3, with D perhaps TRBD1 (5 bases). Trimming removed 1 base at V and 6 bases at J, with 14 bases between. Germline V gene data show CDR1 as SGHTA and CDR2 as FQGNSA. The CDR3 runs to 15 residues. This CDR3 reads CASSLVSGNRDTQYF. The CDR3 DNA reads TGTGCCAGCAGCTTAGTGTCAGGGAACAGGGATACGCAGTATTTT.

The rearrangement uses TRBV29-1 and TRBJ1-1; D is undetermined. Germline V gene data show CDR1 as SQVTM and CDR2 as ANQGSEA. This CDR3 is built from 11 residues. Trimming removed 3 bases from V and 4 bases from J, with 6 bases in between. CDR3 loop: CSVDVGTEAFF. The CDR3 coding sequence is TGCAGCGTTGATGTTGGCACTGAAGCTTTCTTT.

The gene calls are TRBV2 and TRBJ2-1, with D unresolved. Trimming left V 0 bases short and J 0 bases short, with 6 bases between. Germline CDR1 is SNHLY and CDR2 is FYNNEI. The CDR3 has 15 amino acids. The CDR3 reads CASSEARLSYNEQFF. CDR3 coding DNA: TGTGCCAGCAGTGAAGCCCGCCTCTCCTACAATGAGCAGTTCTTC.

The chain uses TRBV5-1 and TRBJ1-4, with TRBD1 matching over 10 bases. Losses at the gene ends were 3 bases for V and 5 bases for J; bases not matched to a gene: 7. The CDR3 contains 16 residues. Germline assignment: CDR1 SGHRS and CDR2 YFSETQ. CDR3 sequence: CASSSGDRGPNEKLFF. CDR3 bases: TGCGCCAGCAGCTCGGGAGACAGGGGGCCAAATGAAAAACTGTTTTTT.

This clonotype was detected ten times or more. The chain joins TRBV20-1 to TRBJ2-4; TRBD1 agrees at 7 bases. The trim removed 6 bases at V and 0 bases at J, leaving 8 bases unmatched. The germline CDR1 and CDR2 sequences are DFQATT and SNEGSKA (reference sequence). The CDR3 consists of 15 residues. Written as DNA, the CDR3 is TGCAGTGCAGGGGGACAGACCCTAGCCAAAAACATTCAGTACTTC. Amino acids: CSAGGQTLAKNIQYF.

The V and J genes are TRBV4-3 and TRBJ2-5; possible D gene TRBD2, 5 bases. V dropped 0 bases and J dropped 3 bases, with 11 bases sitting between them. This CDR3 spans 15 amino acids. Germline CDR1 and CDR2: LGHNA and YSLEER. The CDR3 here is CASSQDHGREETQYF. In DNA, the CDR3 is TGCGCCAGCAGCCAAGACCATGGGAGAGAAGAGACCCAGTACTTC.

The rearrangement links TRBV6-6 to TRBJ1-5; D is possibly TRBD1 (6 bases). Deletions cut 5 bases from V and 3 bases from J, with 17 bases between. There are 16 residues in the CDR3. Germline CDR1 reads MNHNY; CDR2 reads SVGAGI (reference sequence). CDR3: CASSGDRSISNQPQHF. DNA of the CDR3: TGTGCCAGCAGTGGAGACAGGTCGATCTCCAATCAGCCCCAGCATTTT.

This chain joins TRBV7-3 and TRBJ1-1; 8 positions match TRBD1. Germline loops: CDR1 SGHTA, CDR2 FQGTGA. CDR3 length: 15 residues. Germline trimming cut 6 bases from V and 0 bases from J; bases unmatched to any gene: 6. CDR3 nucleotide sequence: TGTGCCAGCAGGCTGCAGGGGGCAATGAACACTGAAGCTTTCTTT. Its translation: CASRLQGAMNTEAFF.

This chain links TRBV10-3 with TRBJ2-7, with a tentative D call TRBD2 (5 bases). From germline, CDR1 is ENHRY and CDR2 SYGVKD. CDR3 length: 12 amino acids. The V end was cut by 4 bases, the J end by 2 bases, with 6 bases between. In DNA form, the CDR3 reads TGTGCCATCAGTGGGGAGACCTACGAGCAGTACTTC. Encoded protein: CAISGETYEQYF.

CDR3 amino acids: CASRYGETQYF. The CDR3 coding sequence is TGTGCCAGCAGATATGGAGAGACCCAGTACTTC. The V and J genes are TRBV5-4 and TRBJ2-5; D uncertain. Trimming took off 5 bases at V and 4 bases at J, with 6 bases between the two ends. CDR1 is SGHNT, CDR2 YYREEE, per germline (reference sequence). CDR3 size: 11 residues.

The DNA for the CDR3 is TGTGCCAGCCAGGCGGGGATGAGCACAGATACGCAGTATTTT. This sequence encodes CASQAGMSTDTQYF. The chain is built from TRBV11-2 and TRBJ2-3, with TRBD2 as a possible D gene (6 bases). Germline assignment: CDR1 SGHAT and CDR2 FQNNGV. Trimming stripped 8 bases from V and 0 bases from J, with 12 bases between. The CDR3 has 14 residues. Based on the CDR3 plus reference TRBV11-2 and TRBJ2-3, the full variable domain is EAGVAQSPRYKIIEKRQSVAFWCNPISGHATLYWYQQILGQGPKLLIQFQNNGVVDDSQLPKDRFSAERLKGVDSTLKIQPAKLEDSAVYLCASQAGMSTDTQYFGPGTRLTVL.

The chain employs TRBV15 and TRBJ1-1; 12 bases are a match to TRBD1. The CDR3 has 19 amino acids. The J segment lost 3 bases and the V segment lost 0 bases, leaving 11 bases of the junction unmatched. Germline loops: CDR1 LNHNV, CDR2 YYDKDF (reference sequence). For the CDR3, the DNA is TGTGCCACCAGCAGAGACATCCGGGACAGGGGGCGCTCAGACACTGAAGCTTTCTTT. Protein sequence: CATSRDIRDRGRSDTEAFF.

The chain carries TRBV20-1 and TRBJ2-3; tentatively, D is TRBD2 (5 bases). The CDR3 has 14 amino acids. Germline V gives CDR1 DFQATT, CDR2 SNEGSKA (reference sequence). Trimming took 3 bases from V and 0 from J, leaving 10 bases between them. The CDR3 nucleotides are TGCAGTGCTAGTAGCGCCTATAGCACAGATACGCAGTATTTT. Encoded protein: CSASSAYSTDTQYF.

The V call is TRBV15, the J call TRBJ2-3; D is unresolved. The CDR3 contains 18 residues. Germline CDR1 reads LNHNV; CDR2 reads YYDKDF (reference sequence). Trimming left V 0 bases short and J 0 bases short, with 16 bases between. The CDR3 nucleotides read TGTGCCACCAGCAGAGATGGGCCAGCCGAAGTTAGCACAGATACGCAGTATTTT. Encoded protein: CATSRDGPAEVSTDTQYF.

This clonotype was seen more than once but under ten times. The rearrangement joins TRBV20-1 to TRBJ1-2; TRBD1 is a possible D gene (6 bases). Germline V lookup: CDR1 DFQATT, CDR2 SNEGSKA (reference sequence). The V end was cut by 0 bases, the J end by 5 bases, with 16 bases between. The CDR3 covers 15 residues. The CDR3 DNA is TGCAGTGCTAGAGAGTTTGTGACAGGTGGTTATGGCTACACCTTC. Translated, it gives CSAREFVTGGYGYTF.

This clonotype appeared a few times. This rearrangement joins TRBV7-2 to TRBJ1-6; 8 nucleotides match TRBD1. The V and J ends lost 3 bases and 9 bases, in that order; junction bases with no gene match: 7. CDR1 SGHTA and CDR2 FQGNSA come from the germline V gene. This CDR3 spans 15 amino acids. This chain's CDR3 is CASSLRTGTASPLHF. CDR3 DNA: TGTGCCAGCAGCTTGAGGACAGGGACTGCTTCACCCCTCCACTTT.

This clonotype was seen more than once but under ten times. V is TRBV27 and J is TRBJ1-5, with 7 bases that match TRBD1. The CDR3 spans 18 residues. The V gene's germline CDR1 is MNHEY and CDR2 SMNVEV (reference sequence). V was clipped by 5 bases and J by 1 base; unmatched bases: 14. The CDR3 sequence: CASSPNHRGVRSNQPQHF. CDR3 nucleotides: TGTGCCAGCAGTCCAAATCACAGGGGAGTTAGGAGCAATCAGCCCCAGCATTTT.

This clonotype was seen a handful of times. J is TRBJ2-5 and V is TRBV20-1; 7 positions match TRBD1. The trim removed 6 bases at V and 11 bases at J, leaving 21 bases unmatched. The CDR3 consists of 15 residues. Looked up from germline, CDR1 is DFQATT and CDR2 is SNEGSKA (reference sequence). As DNA, the CDR3 is TGCAGTGCCGACCCTCGACAGGGTATACGAAGGGAGCAGTACTTC. Translation: CSADPRQGIRREQYF.

The chain combines TRBV7-9 with TRBJ1-4, with TRBD1 identical over 9 bases. Looked up from germline, CDR1 is SEHNR and CDR2 is FQNEAQ (reference sequence). V was pared by 2 bases and J by 6 bases, with 7 bases of the junction left unmatched. The CDR3 is 16 residues long. CDR3 coding DNA: TGTGCCAGCAGCTTAACCCCCCGGGACAGGGATGAAAAACTGTTTTTT. Its translation: CASSLTPRDRDEKLFF.

The chain links TRBV5-1 to TRBJ1-2, with D perhaps matching TRBD1 (5 bases). In germline, CDR1 is SGHRS, CDR2 YFSETQ. The CDR3 contains 14 residues. Trimming shortened V by 4 bases and J by 8 bases, and 18 bases separated the two germline ends. CDR3 nucleotides: TGCGCCAGCAGCCAGTCCCGGGACCTGGGGGGCTACACCTTC. This encodes CASSQSRDLGGYTF.

The table lists this clonotype with a few counts. The CDR3 nucleotides read TGTGCCAGCAGCCCGGGACTAGCGGCGAACCAAGAGACCCAGTACTTC. Amino acids: CASSPGLAANQETQYF. This chain uses TRBV3-1 with TRBJ2-5; 11 nucleotides align to TRBD2. Germline trimming cut 4 bases from V and 0 bases from J; bases unmatched to any gene: 4. Germline CDR1 and CDR2: LGHDT and YNNKEL (reference sequence). The CDR3 totals 16 residues.

This chain uses TRBV2 with TRBJ1-6, with D possibly TRBD1 on 5 matching bases. Germline loops: CDR1 SNHLY, CDR2 FYNNEI. This CDR3 region has 13 residues. V was shortened by 4 bases and J by 7 bases, with 8 bases between the two germline ends. The CDR3 spells CASSGDVNSPLHF. The CDR3 DNA is TGTGCCAGCAGTGGGGACGTCAATTCACCCCTCCACTTT. The whole variable domain, filled in from reference TRBV2 and TRBJ1-6, reads EPEVTQTPSHQVTQMGQEVILRCVPISNHLYFYWYRQILGQKVEFLVSFYNNEISEKSEIFDDQFSVERPDGSNFTLKIRSTKLEDSAMYFCASSGDVNSPLHFGNGTRLTVT.

V is TRBV12-3 or TRBV12-4 and J is TRBJ2-1; D unresolved. The length of the CDR3 is 13 residues. V dropped 6 bases and J dropped 10 bases, with 16 bases sitting between them. The CDR3 loop is CASRTRAHGEQFF. The CDR3 DNA is TGTGCCAGCAGAACCCGGGCCCATGGGGAGCAGTTCTTC.

Of note for this clonotype: At one of its ends the junction is not consistent with the germline gene, which may arise from a read error. This chain joins TRBV7-2 and TRBJ2-3, with D possibly matching TRBD2 (6 bases). The CDR3 is 13 residues long. Germline V gene sequence: CDR1 SGHTA, CDR2 FQGNSA. CDR3 sequence: CVSTGGVRDTQYF. CDR3 nucleotides: TGTGTCAGCACTGGCGGGGTTAGAGACACGCAGTATTTT.

CDR3 loop: CASSYGGNTNYGYTF. The CDR3, as DNA: TGTGCCAGCAGTTACGGGGGGAACACTAACTATGGCTACACCTTC. The chain is built from TRBV6-5 and TRBJ1-2; D possibly corresponds to TRBD1 (5 bases). This CDR3 is built from 15 residues. The V end was cut by 2 bases, the J end by 0 bases, with 10 bases between. CDR1 is MNHEY and CDR2 is SVGAGI in the germline V gene.